Here is one T cell receptor beta chain with its context. Germline V CDR1 and CDR2: SGHVS, FQNEAQ. The CDR3 sequence is 13 residues long. The ends were cut back, 5 bases at V and 8 bases at J, with 15 bases in the middle. The sample originates from a study of blood T cell repertoires in COVID-19. Study-wide background: Collection of acute and convalescent COVID-19 samples took place in the United States, Italy and Spain.

Participant age was roughly 18 to 95 years, and participants resided in around 24 US areas. Cohorts were based on clinical histories the participants reported. Either two negative PCRs, clearance, or symptom resolution qualified Cohort 3 donors as recovered. TCRdb keeps only in-frame clones here, not all; method: immunoSEQ multiplex PCR. The sample consists of under 200,000 clones, roughly 90% of them appearing once. The V and J genes are TRBV7-8 and TRBJ1-2, with D unclear. Sequencing was carried out using PBMCs or T cells enriched from blood (not recorded which). The TCR originated in a woman aged 45-59 years who had recovered from COVID-19. DNA of the CDR3: TGTGCCAGCAGCGCGGGGAAGACGAAGGGCTACACCTTC. This codes for CASSAGKTKGYTF.